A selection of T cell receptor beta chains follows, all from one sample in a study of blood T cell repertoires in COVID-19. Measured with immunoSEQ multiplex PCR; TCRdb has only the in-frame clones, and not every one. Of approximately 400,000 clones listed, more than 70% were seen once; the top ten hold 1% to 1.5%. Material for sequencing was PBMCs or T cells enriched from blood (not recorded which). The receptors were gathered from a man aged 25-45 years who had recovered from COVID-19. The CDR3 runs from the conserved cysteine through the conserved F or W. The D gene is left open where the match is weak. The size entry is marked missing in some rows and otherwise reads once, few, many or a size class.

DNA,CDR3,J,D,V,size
TGTGCCAGTAGTATAAATCGGGGTCAGCCCCAGCATTTT,CASSINRGQPQHF,TRBJ1-5,.,TRBV19,.
TGTGCCAGTGGCGGGACAGGGGCGCAAAGTGGCTACACCTTC,CASGGTGAQSGYTF,TRBJ1-2,TRBD1,TRBV19,.
TGTGCCAGCAGGGAGGGAGGGGAAGATACGCAGTATTTT,CASREGGEDTQYF,TRBJ2-3,TRBD2,TRBV7-9,.
TGTGCCAGCAGTTTACAGGGGGCGGGCGGCTACACCTTC,CASSLQGAGGYTF,TRBJ1-2,TRBD1,TRBV2,.
TGTGCCAGCTCACCAAGGCTGACTAGTGGGGAACATACGCAGTATTTT,CASSPRLTSGEHTQYF,TRBJ2-3,.,TRBV18,.
TGTGCCAGTAGTATCAACAGGGACCCAACTAATGAAAAACTGTTTTTT,CASSINRDPTNEKLFF,TRBJ1-4,.,TRBV19,.
TGTGCCAGCAGTTTACTCCAGGGTTATAATTCACCCCTCCACTTT,CASSLLQGYNSPLHF,TRBJ1-6,.,TRBV28,.
TGCAGTGCCAGTGGACAGGGGCCCACTGAAGCTTTCTTT,CSASGQGPTEAFF,TRBJ1-1,TRBD1,TRBV20-1,.
TGTGCCAGCAGTTACGGGAGGGATTTCTATGGCTACACCTTC,CASSYGRDFYGYTF,TRBJ1-2,.,TRBV6-2/TRBV6-3,.
TGTGCCAGCAGCTTTTTACTTAATCAGCCCCAGCATTTT,CASSFLLNQPQHF,TRBJ1-5,.,TRBV7-2,.
TGTGCCAGTAGAGCTGACTGGAGGCGTGAGACCCAGTACTTC,CASRADWRRETQYF,TRBJ2-5,.,TRBV19,.
TGTGCCAGTAGTAGGACAGACAGGGGCGGCGGAGGTGGTAGCAATCAGCCCCAGCATTTT,CASSRTDRGGGGGSNQPQHF,TRBJ1-5,TRBD1,TRBV19,.
TGTGCCAGCAGCTTAACGTACGGAGACTACGAGCAGTACTTC,CASSLTYGDYEQYF,TRBJ2-7,.,TRBV11-3,.
TGTGCCAGCAGTTTGACAGGGGCTGAAAAACTGTTTTTT,CASSLTGAEKLFF,TRBJ1-4,TRBD1,TRBV12-3/TRBV12-4,.
TGCGCCAGCAGCTTGGGAGCTTCGGGATACAATGAGCAGTTCTTC,CASSLGASGYNEQFF,TRBJ2-1,.,TRBV5-1,few
TGTGCCAGCAGCGTAGGAGTCGGGGGGCCGCCCGGGGGATATGAGCAGTTCTTC,CASSVGVGGPPGGYEQFF,TRBJ2-1,.,TRBV9,.
TGTGCCAGCAGCTCCCGACTAGCTTCCTACAATGAGCAGTTCTTC,CASSSRLASYNEQFF,TRBJ2-1,TRBD2,TRBV9,.
TGTGCCAGCAGTTCGTATCACCTTGGGGGGGGCGCATATGGCTACACCTTC,CASSSYHLGGGAYGYTF,TRBJ1-2,.,TRBV27,.
TGTGCAAGTAGTATGAAGGCGGGGGAGTTCTACGAGCAGTACTTC,CASSMKAGEFYEQYF,TRBJ2-7,TRBD2,TRBV19,.
TGCGCCAGCAGCTTCGGCGGGGCGTCCTACAATGAGCAGTTCTTC,CASSFGGASYNEQFF,TRBJ2-1,.,TRBV5-1,.
TGTGCCACCAGCAGAGCTTCCAGGGTGGGTGAAAAACTGTTTTTT,CATSRASRVGEKLFF,TRBJ1-4,.,TRBV15,.
TGCGCCAGCAGCTTGGACAGCACTAGCACAGATACGCAGTATTTT,CASSLDSTSTDTQYF,TRBJ2-3,.,TRBV5-1,.
TGTGCTACAGGGTTTACTGGAAACACCATATATTTT,CATGFTGNTIYF,TRBJ1-3,.,TRBV30,.
TGTGCCAGCAGTCAGACAGGGGTGAACACAGATACGCAGTATTTT,CASSQTGVNTDTQYF,TRBJ2-3,TRBD1,TRBV5-8,.
TGTGCCAGCAGCCAATATACAGGGAGTACCTACGAGCAGTACTTC,CASSQYTGSTYEQYF,TRBJ2-7,.,TRBV7-2,.
TGCGCCAGCAGCCCTGCAGATGGGCAGGGGTCATACGAGCAGTACTTC,CASSPADGQGSYEQYF,TRBJ2-7,.,TRBV5-1,.
TGTGCCAGCAGCCAAAGTTCGGGGGGGAACTATGGCTACACCTTC,CASSQSSGGNYGYTF,TRBJ1-2,.,TRBV6-6,few
TGTGCCAGCAGCGCTGGACAGGGGGCAAATGAGCAGTTCTTC,CASSAGQGANEQFF,TRBJ2-1,TRBD1,TRBV9,.
TGTGCCAGCAGCGCTGGGGACAGCCCCGCAGCTTTCTTT,CASSAGDSPAAFF,TRBJ1-1,TRBD1,TRBV9,.
TGCGCCAGCAGCTTGGACAGGGGGATCTACGAGCAGTACTTC,CASSLDRGIYEQYF,TRBJ2-7,TRBD1,TRBV5-1,.
TGCGCCAGCAGCCCCTTGGCAGGGGTGTCTAACTATGGCTACACCTTC,CASSPLAGVSNYGYTF,TRBJ1-2,.,TRBV4-1,once
TGTGCCAGCAGCTCACCCCGGACTGGTAGCTCCTACAATGAGCAGTTCTTC,CASSSPRTGSSYNEQFF,TRBJ2-1,.,TRBV7-9,.
TGCGCCAGCAGCTTGACTCAGGCGAACACTGAAGCTTTCTTT,CASSLTQANTEAFF,TRBJ1-1,.,TRBV5-1,.
TGTGCCACCAGCAGAGATCCGGCTAGCGGGGCCTACAATGAGCAGTTCTTC,CATSRDPASGAYNEQFF,TRBJ2-1,TRBD2,TRBV15,.
TGTGCCAGCAGCCAAGATCGACTTAACTATGGCTACACCTTC,CASSQDRLNYGYTF,TRBJ1-2,.,TRBV4-2,.
TGTGCCAGCAGCAAAGCGACGGGGGCCAAAAACATTCAGTACTTC,CASSKATGAKNIQYF,TRBJ2-4,.,TRBV5-6,.
TGTGCCAGCAGCATGGCGAGGGGCACAGATACGCAGTATTTT,CASSMARGTDTQYF,TRBJ2-3,.,TRBV7-2,.
TGCGCCAGCAGCTCCCCACAGGGCCCCACAGATACGCAGTATTTT,CASSSPQGPTDTQYF,TRBJ2-3,.,TRBV5-1,.
TGTGCCAGCACTGGGACCCGGACAGGCGCGGGCCAGCCCCAGCATTTT,CASTGTRTGAGQPQHF,TRBJ1-5,TRBD1,TRBV28,once
TGTGCCAGCAGCCAAGTTGGCGGGGGGGCTTACAATGAGCAGTTCTTC,CASSQVGGGAYNEQFF,TRBJ2-1,TRBD2,TRBV3-1/TRBV3-2,.
TGTGCCAGCAGTGAATTAGTCGATACCGCAGCTTTCTTT,CASSELVDTAAFF,TRBJ1-1,.,TRBV25-1,.
TGTGCCAGCAGTTTCGGTCAGGGAGGTGGCTACACCTTC,CASSFGQGGGYTF,TRBJ1-2,.,TRBV27,.
TGTGCCTGGGGCAGGGTTGGCGAGCAGTACTTC,CAWGRVGEQYF,TRBJ2-7,.,TRBV30,.
TGTGCCTGGAGCTGGAGGGGAACTGAAGCTTTCTTT,CAWSWRGTEAFF,TRBJ1-1,.,TRBV30,.